A single T cell receptor beta chain is shown here with its context. This entry is derived from a study of shared clonotypes between healthy human individuals. Assay used: immunoSEQ multiplex PCR; TCRdb lists only in-frame clones, some missing. Here the sample spans about 2.3 million clones, more than 80% being singletons. The CDR3 has 13 residues. V was pared by 5 bases and J by 4 bases, with 12 bases between. The germline V gene encodes CDR1 SGDLS and CDR2 YYNGEE. This chain links TRBV9 with TRBJ1-1, with D tentatively TRBD1 (5 bases). The sample taken for sequencing was naive CD4+ T cells from PBMCs. Subset indicated: CD45RA+ positively selected. The clonotype comes from a man aged 18-30 years in good health. Some clones in this sample may be carry-over from other donors' samples. In DNA, the CDR3 is TGTGCCAGCAGAGGTGTGGGACGCACTGAAGCTTTCTTT. It specifies CASRGVGRTEAFF.